The text below deals with one T cell receptor beta chain. The data are from a study of CD8+CD57+ T cells in acquired aplastic anemia. TCR beta VDJ combinations and CDR3 sequences were profiled from genomic DNA. TCRdb reprocessed the reads with MiXCR, giving one entry per CDR3 protein. Of some 220,000 distinct CDR3 sequences listed, roughly 35% are singletons. The germline gives CDR1 LGHDT, CDR2 YNNKEL (reference sequence). This CDR3 is 14 amino acids long. Unmatched junction bases numbered 11, after V lost 4 bases and J lost 9 bases. This sequence joins TRBV3-1 and TRBJ2-5; 7 nucleotides match TRBD2. The receptor was derived from a human donor in good health, serving as a control. The sequenced material came from sorted CD4+, CD8+, or CD8+CD57+ T cells (not recorded which) from PBMCs. CDR3 sequence: CASSLGPIRGAQYF. DNA for the CDR3: TGTGCCAGCAGCCTTGGACCGATCCGGGGGGCCCAGTACTTC.